These T cell receptor beta chains were read from a single sample in a study of blood T cell repertoires in COVID-19. The method was immunoSEQ multiplex PCR; TCRdb's version includes in-frame clones alone and lacks a portion of them. The sample contains some 290,000 clones, roughly 90% of which appear only once. The sample taken for sequencing was PBMCs or T cells enriched from blood (not recorded which). These TCRs come from a woman aged 30 to 39 who had recovered from COVID-19. Each CDR3 is given with its conserved first and last residue. Fields, in order: D gene, V gene, J gene, clone size, CDR3 protein, CDR3 DNA. D genes are given only for firm matches. Clone size is shown for a subset of rows, as once, few, many or a class of expanded clone.

.	TRBV6-5	TRBJ1-5	.	CASSYSYSNQPQHF	TGTGCCAGCAGTTACTCTTATAGCAATCAGCCCCAGCATTTT
TRBD1	TRBV28	TRBJ1-5	few	CASSWTGGRQPQHF	TGTGCCAGCAGTTGGACAGGGGGACGTCAGCCCCAGCATTTT
.	TRBV4-3	TRBJ1-1	.	CASSQDREGDDTEAFF	TGCGCCAGCAGCCAAGATCGGGAGGGCGACGACACTGAAGCTTTCTTT
.	TRBV28	TRBJ2-1	.	CASSQGGPPTINEQFF	TGTGCCAGCAGCCAAGGAGGGCCACCTACAATAAATGAGCAGTTCTTC
TRBD1	TRBV9	TRBJ1-4	few	CASSALTGGNEKLFF	TGTGCCAGCAGCGCTCTCACAGGGGGCAATGAAAAACTGTTTTTT
.	TRBV27	TRBJ1-1	.	CASSLQPGTEAFF	TGTGCCAGCAGTTTACAGCCGGGGACTGAAGCTTTCTTT
.	TRBV15	TRBJ1-3	.	CATSRGLGGNTIYF	TGTGCCACCAGCCGAGGACTGGGTGGAAACACCATATATTTT
.	TRBV18	TRBJ2-2	.	CASSPLGQENTGELFF	TGTGCCAGCTCACCACTGGGGCAGGAGAACACCGGGGAGCTGTTTTTT
.	TRBV7-6	TRBJ2-1	.	CASSLPLAQGYNEQFF	TGTGCCAGCAGCTTACCACTAGCACAGGGGTACAATGAGCAGTTCTTC
.	TRBV21-1	TRBJ2-3	.	CASSRLAGEVTDTQYF	TGTGCCAGCAGCAGGCTAGCGGGAGAGGTGACAGATACGCAGTATTTT
.	TRBV18	TRBJ2-7	.	CASSPPIIQRRTPYEQYF	TGTGCCAGCTCACCACCGATTATACAGCGGAGAACCCCCTACGAGCAGTACTTC
.	TRBV6-5	TRBJ1-1	few	CASGLSGTNTEAFF	TGTGCCAGCGGGCTGTCGGGGACAAACACTGAAGCTTTCTTT
TRBD2	TRBV19	TRBJ2-4	.	CASSIRLAGVGKNIQYF	TGTGCCAGTAGTATTAGGCTAGCGGGTGTCGGCAAAAACATTCAGTACTTC
TRBD2	TRBV5-4	TRBJ2-5	.	CASSRGSGLVYQETQYF	TGTGCCAGCAGCCGGGGGTCGGGACTAGTGTACCAAGAGACCCAGTACTTC
TRBD2	TRBV4-3	TRBJ2-7	.	CASSQGTSGVYEQYF	TGCGCCAGCAGCCAAGGGACTAGCGGGGTCTACGAGCAGTACTTC
.	TRBV2	TRBJ1-2	.	CASSEVVRNYGYTF	TGTGCCAGCAGTGAAGTGGTCAGGAACTATGGCTACACCTTC
.	TRBV6-5	TRBJ1-2	.	CASRRGLAYGGYTF	TGTGCCAGCAGGAGGGGACTCGCCTATGGTGGCTACACCTTC
.	TRBV9	TRBJ1-2	.	CASSVAPGNYGYTF	TGTGCCAGCAGCGTAGCCCCAGGGAACTATGGCTACACCTTC
.	TRBV7-9	TRBJ1-2	.	CASSLIFRGSNYGYTF	TGTGCCAGCAGCTTAATATTTCGGGGGTCTAACTATGGCTACACCTTC
.	TRBV7-9	TRBJ2-7	once	CASSPGFYEQYF	TGTGCCAGCAGCCCGGGATTCTACGAGCAGTACTTC
TRBD1	TRBV9	TRBJ1-1	.	CASSAQTGDTEAFF	TGTGCCAGCAGCGCCCAGACAGGGGACACTGAAGCTTTCTTT
TRBD1	TRBV6-5	TRBJ1-2	.	CASSTGGGYGYTF	TGTGCCAGCAGCACAGGGGGAGGATATGGCTACACCTTC
TRBD2	TRBV3-1/TRBV3-2	TRBJ2-7	.	CASSPWTSGSYEQYF	TGTGCCAGCAGCCCATGGACTAGCGGCTCCTACGAGCAGTACTTC
TRBD2	TRBV19	TRBJ2-2	.	CASSIDHWAGVGTGELFF	TGTGCCAGTAGTATAGATCATTGGGCGGGAGTGGGTACCGGGGAGCTGTTTTTT
TRBD1	TRBV6-5	TRBJ2-7	.	CASSYDGTGSYEQYF	TGTGCCAGCAGTTACGACGGGACAGGGTCCTACGAGCAGTACTTC
.	TRBV3-1/TRBV3-2	TRBJ2-7	.	CASSQGQASSYEQYF	TGTGCCAGCAGCCAAGGACAGGCGAGCTCCTACGAGCAGTACTTC
TRBD2	TRBV6-5	TRBJ2-7	.	CASKNLAGQGWEQYF	TGTGCCAGCAAGAATTTAGCGGGACAAGGTTGGGAGCAGTACTTC
.	TRBV21-1	TRBJ2-7	once	CASSKSLIVDWDRGYEQYF	TGTGCCAGCAGCAAGTCTTTAATTGTTGATTGGGACAGGGGCTACGAGCAGTACTTC
TRBD2	TRBV4-3	TRBJ2-7	.	CASSLRAGLYEQYF	TGCGCCAGCAGCCTTCGAGCGGGACTCTACGAGCAGTACTTC
TRBD1	TRBV27	TRBJ1-4	.	CASTKGQGREKLFF	TGTGCCAGCACCAAGGGACAGGGACGTGAAAAACTGTTTTTT
TRBD1	TRBV5-1	TRBJ1-2	.	CASSSGQGATDAGYTF	TGCGCCAGCAGTTCGGGACAGGGGGCCACCGATGCCGGCTACACCTTC
TRBD1	TRBV27	TRBJ1-2	.	CASSLFRTGDHGYTF	TGTGCCAGCAGTTTATTTCGGACAGGGGACCATGGCTACACCTTC
TRBD1	TRBV19	TRBJ2-7	once	CASSTQPLRGSNYEQYF	TGTGCCAGTAGTACCCAACCTCTCAGGGGGAGCAACTACGAGCAGTACTTC
.	TRBV5-1	TRBJ1-2	once	CASSLNSQNYGYTF	TGCGCCAGCAGCTTGAACAGCCAGAACTATGGCTACACCTTC
TRBD1	TRBV19	TRBJ1-1	.	CASSIEKGQKGPNTEAFF	TGTGCCAGTAGTATAGAAAAGGGACAGAAGGGGCCGAACACTGAAGCTTTCTTT
.	TRBV7-9	TRBJ2-6	.	CASSLGGVGANVLTF	TGTGCCAGCAGCTTAGGCGGGGTTGGGGCCAACGTCCTGACTTTC
TRBD2	TRBV7-9	TRBJ2-5	.	CASSLANWGGGWRKETQYF	TGTGCCAGCAGCTTAGCGAATTGGGGGGGAGGCTGGCGAAAAGAGACCCAGTACTTC
.	TRBV28	TRBJ2-1	.	CAILGFAQGESYNEQFF	TGTGCCATTTTAGGGTTCGCACAGGGCGAGTCCTACAATGAGCAGTTCTTC
.	TRBV28	TRBJ1-1	.	CASSLGTQLIWTEAFF	TGTGCCAGCAGTTTGGGCACGCAGTTGATATGGACTGAAGCTTTCTTT
TRBD2	TRBV29-1	TRBJ2-7	.	CSVGTSGNNEQYF	TGCAGCGTTGGGACTAGCGGGAACAACGAGCAGTACTTC
TRBD1	TRBV19	TRBJ1-5	.	CASSFGQGANQPQHF	TGTGCCAGTAGTTTCGGACAGGGAGCGAATCAGCCCCAGCATTTT
.	TRBV6-4	TRBJ1-2	.	CASPLPGAPANYGYTF	TGTGCCAGCCCCCTACCTGGAGCACCAGCTAACTATGGCTACACCTTC
TRBD2	TRBV11-2	TRBJ2-1	once	CASSFETSGSHEQFF	TGTGCCAGCAGCTTTGAGACTAGCGGGAGCCATGAGCAGTTCTTC
TRBD1	TRBV11-2	TRBJ2-3	.	CASSPDRGTGADTQYF	TGTGCCAGCAGCCCTGATCGGGGGACAGGGGCAGATACGCAGTATTTT
TRBD1	TRBV5-6	TRBJ1-6	.	CASSSGTGVPPLHF	TGTGCCAGCAGCTCCGGGACAGGGGTGCCACCCCTCCACTTT
TRBD1	TRBV3-1/TRBV3-2	TRBJ1-1	.	CASSSWDRVSEAFF	TGTGCCAGCAGCTCATGGGACAGGGTGAGTGAAGCTTTCTTT
TRBD2	TRBV5-6	TRBJ2-2	.	CASSHGLAGFTGELFF	TGTGCCAGCAGCCACGGACTAGCGGGGTTCACCGGGGAGCTGTTTTTT
.	TRBV7-2	TRBJ1-3	.	CASSGPMGGGNTIYF	TGTGCCAGCAGCGGACCTATGGGAGGTGGAAACACCATATATTTT
.	TRBV7-2	TRBJ2-3	.	CASSDSGGMDTQYF	TGTGCCAGCAGTGATAGCGGAGGAATGGATACGCAGTATTTT
TRBD1	TRBV7-8	TRBJ1-3	.	CASSRDSFGNTIYF	TGTGCCAGCAGCCGGGACAGTTTCGGAAACACCATATATTTT
TRBD1	TRBV7-6	TRBJ1-2	.	CASSPLQGAIGYTF	TGTGCCAGCAGCCCCCTACAGGGGGCGATTGGCTACACCTTC
TRBD1	TRBV4-3	TRBJ1-1	.	CASSQELILGQGSQEAFF	TGCGCCAGCAGCCAAGAACTTATTCTGGGACAGGGGAGCCAAGAAGCTTTCTTT
TRBD1	TRBV27	TRBJ2-5	.	CASSLGDRGQGETQYF	TGTGCCAGCAGTTTAGGGGACAGGGGGCAGGGAGAGACCCAGTACTTC
.	TRBV7-9	TRBJ2-3	.	CASSSLPGADTQYF	TGTGCCAGCAGCTCGTTACCGGGGGCAGATACGCAGTATTTT
TRBD2	TRBV6-5	TRBJ2-1	.	CASVLSGIRHEQFF	TGTGCCAGCGTCCTTAGCGGGATCCGCCATGAGCAGTTCTTC
.	TRBV6-5	TRBJ1-3	.	CAASSTGSTGNTIYF	TGTGCCGCATCCTCAACAGGGTCTACTGGAAACACCATATATTTT
TRBD2	TRBV5-1	TRBJ2-4	.	CASSNRTSGSLYHHF	TGCGCCAGCAGTAACCGGACTAGCGGGAGTCTTTACCACCACTTC
TRBD1	TRBV10-3	TRBJ1-4	.	CAISQGAREKLFF	TGTGCCATCAGCCAGGGGGCGCGAGAAAAACTGTTTTTT
.	TRBV19	TRBJ1-1	.	CASSITGVGEAFF	TGTGCCAGTAGTATCACAGGTGTCGGTGAAGCTTTCTTT
.	TRBV20-1	TRBJ1-2	.	CSATQGTGYTF	TGCAGTGCTACTCAGGGGACTGGCTACACCTTC